Listed here is a single T cell receptor (beta chain). The source of the sample is a study of glioma-infiltrating T cells. Using RNA template, CDR3s of TCR alpha and beta were amplified with iRepertoire arm-PCR. Using its own MiXCR run on the multiplex PCR reads, TCRdb lists one record per CDR3 protein. Altogether about 380,000 distinct CDR3 sequences are present, roughly two fifths being singletons, with the ten largest covering approximately 12%. Sequenced: glioma tissue, nonneoplastic brain tissue, or PBMCs (not recorded which). The TCR was taken from a human donor with low-grade glioma or glioblastoma, undergoing nonglioma brain surgery, or in good health (not recorded which).

As DNA, the CDR3 is TGTGCCAGCAGTGACTCCGGACAGCCCCTGCAAGATACGCAGTATTTT. Encoded protein: CASSDSGQPLQDTQYF. The V and J genes are TRBV2 and TRBJ2-3; the D gene is possibly TRBD1 (6 bases). Per germline, CDR1 SNHLY and CDR2 FYNNEI. V was cut by 3 bases and J by 5 bases, with 18 bases left in between. The CDR3 length is 16 residues.